This T cell receptor beta chain was identified during a study of blood T cell repertoires in COVID-19. Looking at the study overall: From the United States, Italy and Spain came samples of acute and convalescent COVID-19. Sources were T cells, B-cell-depleted T cells, or PBMCs; the material itself was cDNA or gDNA.

Enrolled during active infection, Seattle patients were then followed longitudinally. Trimming stripped 3 bases from V and 2 bases from J, with 8 bases between. Germline V gene data show CDR1 as KGHSH and CDR2 as LQKENI. The CDR3 runs to 13 residues. As originally analysed: Nucleated cell number was recorded as an estimate derived from reference gene primer amplification. Sequenced by immunoSEQ multiplex PCR; TCRdb stores in-frame clones only, minus some. That table gives V, J and clone size, and the DNA gave D and trimming. The sample contains about 170,000 clones, about 83% of which appear only once.

This chain uses TRBV18 with TRBJ2-7, with D tentatively TRBD1 (6 bases). The sequence was obtained from a woman aged 80 or over with COVID-19, enrolled during active disease. Sequenced sample: peripheral blood. The CDR3 sequence: CASSPTGPYEQYF. The CDR3 nucleotides are TGTGCCAGCTCACCTACAGGGCCCTACGAGCAGTACTTC.